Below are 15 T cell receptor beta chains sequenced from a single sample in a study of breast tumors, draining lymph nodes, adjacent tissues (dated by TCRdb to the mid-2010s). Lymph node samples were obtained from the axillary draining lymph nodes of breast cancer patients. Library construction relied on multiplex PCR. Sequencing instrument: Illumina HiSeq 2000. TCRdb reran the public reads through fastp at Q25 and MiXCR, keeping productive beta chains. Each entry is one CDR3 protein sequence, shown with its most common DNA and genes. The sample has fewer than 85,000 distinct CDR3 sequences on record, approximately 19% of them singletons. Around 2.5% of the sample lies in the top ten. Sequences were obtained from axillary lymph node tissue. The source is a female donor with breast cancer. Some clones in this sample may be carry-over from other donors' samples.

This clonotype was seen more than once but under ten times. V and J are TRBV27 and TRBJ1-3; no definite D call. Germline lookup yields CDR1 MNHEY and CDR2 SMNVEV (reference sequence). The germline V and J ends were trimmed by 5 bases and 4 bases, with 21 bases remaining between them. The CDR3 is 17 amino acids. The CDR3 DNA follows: TGTGCCAGCAGTCCAAATGCCTTCAGCCGCGTAGGAAACACCATATATTTT. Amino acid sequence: CASSPNAFSRVGNTIYF.

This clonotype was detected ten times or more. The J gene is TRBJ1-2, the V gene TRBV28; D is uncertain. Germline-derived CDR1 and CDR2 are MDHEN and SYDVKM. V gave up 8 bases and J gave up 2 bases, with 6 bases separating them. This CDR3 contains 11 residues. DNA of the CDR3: TGTGCCAGCGGGGAAAACTATGGCTACACCTTC. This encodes CASGENYGYTF.

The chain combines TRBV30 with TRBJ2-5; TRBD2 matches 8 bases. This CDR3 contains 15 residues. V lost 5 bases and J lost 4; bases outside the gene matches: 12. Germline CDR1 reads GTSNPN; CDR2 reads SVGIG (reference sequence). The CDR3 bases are TGTGCCTGGTCGGTGGGTAGGCTAGCGGGAGAGACCCAGTACTTC. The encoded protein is CAWSVGRLAGETQYF.

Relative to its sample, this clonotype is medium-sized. CDR3 nucleotides: TGCAGCGTTGATTCAGGGAGCGGGTCTGGAAACACCATATATTTT. Its translation is CSVDSGSGSGNTIYF. The chain is built from TRBV29-1 and TRBJ1-3; weak D call: TRBD1 (5 bases). CDR1 is SQVTM, CDR2 ANQGSEA, per germline. V was clipped by 3 bases and J by 1 base, with 13 bases between them. The CDR3 length is 15 residues. The full variable domain, in which reference TRBV29-1 and TRBJ1-3 provide the parts outside the CDR3, is SAVISQKPSRDICQRGTSLTIQCQVDSQVTMMFWYRQQPGQSLTLIATANQGSEATYESGFVIDKFPISRPNLTFSTLTVSNMSPEDSSIYLCSVDSGSGSGNTIYFGEGSWLTVV.

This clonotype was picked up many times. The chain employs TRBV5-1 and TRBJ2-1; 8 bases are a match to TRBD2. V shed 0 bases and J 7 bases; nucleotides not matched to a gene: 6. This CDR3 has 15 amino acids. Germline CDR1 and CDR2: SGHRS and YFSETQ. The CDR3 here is CASSLVGTSINEQFF. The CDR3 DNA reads TGCGCCAGCAGCTTGGTGGGGACTAGTATTAATGAGCAGTTCTTC.

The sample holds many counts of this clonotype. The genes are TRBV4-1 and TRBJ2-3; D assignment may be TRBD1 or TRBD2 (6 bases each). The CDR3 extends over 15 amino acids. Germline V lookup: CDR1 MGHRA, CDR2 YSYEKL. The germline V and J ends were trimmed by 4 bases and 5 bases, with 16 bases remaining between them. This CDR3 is CASSPRGPGGDTQYF. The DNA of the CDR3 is TGCGCCAGCAGCCCCCGGGGGCCGGGCGGAGATACGCAGTATTTT.

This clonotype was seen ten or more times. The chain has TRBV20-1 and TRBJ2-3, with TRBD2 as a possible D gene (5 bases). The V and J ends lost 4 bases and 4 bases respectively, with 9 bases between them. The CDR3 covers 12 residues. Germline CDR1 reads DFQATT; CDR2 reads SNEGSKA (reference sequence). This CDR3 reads CSATRGSDTQYF. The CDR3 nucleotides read TGCAGTGCTACCCGGGGATCAGATACGCAGTATTTT.

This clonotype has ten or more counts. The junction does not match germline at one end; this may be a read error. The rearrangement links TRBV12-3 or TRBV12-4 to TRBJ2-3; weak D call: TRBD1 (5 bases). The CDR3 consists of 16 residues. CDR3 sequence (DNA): TGTGCTAGCAGTTTAATCGTAGGGGCCACCACAGATACGCAGTATTTT. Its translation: CASSLIVGATTDTQYF.

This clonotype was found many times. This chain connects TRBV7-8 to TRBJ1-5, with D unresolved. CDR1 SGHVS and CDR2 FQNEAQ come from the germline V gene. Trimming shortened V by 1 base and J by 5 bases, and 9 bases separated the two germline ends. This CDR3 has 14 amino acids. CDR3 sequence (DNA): TGTGCCAGCAGCTTAGGTGGAGGGTATCAGCCCCAGCATTTT. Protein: CASSLGGGYQPQHF.

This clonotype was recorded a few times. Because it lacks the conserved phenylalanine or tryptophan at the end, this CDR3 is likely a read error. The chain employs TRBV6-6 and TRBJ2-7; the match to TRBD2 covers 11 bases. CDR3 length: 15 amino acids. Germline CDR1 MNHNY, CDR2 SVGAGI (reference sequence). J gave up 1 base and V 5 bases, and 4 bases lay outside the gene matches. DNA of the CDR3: TGTGCCAGCAGTCTGATAGCGGGAGGGTCCTACGAGCAGTACCTC. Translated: CASSLIAGGSYEQYL.

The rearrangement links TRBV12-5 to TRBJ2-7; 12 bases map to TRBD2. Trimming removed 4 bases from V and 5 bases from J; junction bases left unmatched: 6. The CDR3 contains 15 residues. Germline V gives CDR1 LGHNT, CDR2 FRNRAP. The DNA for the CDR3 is TGTGCTAGTGGTTCTAGCGGGAGGGCCTCTAACGAGCAGTACTTC. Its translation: CASGSSGRASNEQYF.

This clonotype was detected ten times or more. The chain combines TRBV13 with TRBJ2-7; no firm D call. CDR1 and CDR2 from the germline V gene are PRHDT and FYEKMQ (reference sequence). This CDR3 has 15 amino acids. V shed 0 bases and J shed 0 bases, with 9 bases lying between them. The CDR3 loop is CASSLGVLSSYEQYF. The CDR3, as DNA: TGTGCCAGCAGCTTAGGTGTTCTAAGCTCCTACGAGCAGTACTTC.

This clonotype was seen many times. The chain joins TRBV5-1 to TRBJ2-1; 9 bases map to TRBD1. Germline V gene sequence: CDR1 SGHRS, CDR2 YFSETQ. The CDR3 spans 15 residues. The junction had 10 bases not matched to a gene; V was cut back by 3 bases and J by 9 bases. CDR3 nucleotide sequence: TGCGCCAGCAGCTCTGATCCAGGACAGGGGTTTGAGCAGTTCTTC. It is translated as CASSSDPGQGFEQFF.

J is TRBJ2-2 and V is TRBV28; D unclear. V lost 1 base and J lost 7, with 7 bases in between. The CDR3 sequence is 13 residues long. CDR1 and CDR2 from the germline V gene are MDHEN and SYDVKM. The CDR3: CASSLSRFGELFF. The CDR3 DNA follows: TGTGCCAGCAGTTTATCGAGGTTCGGGGAGCTGTTTTTT.

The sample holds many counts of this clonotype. CDR3: CAARYNSPLHF. The CDR3, as DNA: TGTGCCGCCCGATATAATTCACCCCTCCACTTT. The chain combines TRBV2 with TRBJ1-6; D is ambiguous. The V end lost 11 bases, the J end lost 4 bases, and 6 bases lay between the germline ends. Germline CDR1 reads SNHLY; CDR2 reads FYNNEI. This CDR3 has 11 residues. The whole variable domain, remainder taken from reference TRBV2 and TRBJ1-6, is EPEVTQTPSHQVTQMGQEVILRCVPISNHLYFYWYRQILGQKVEFLVSFYNNEISEKSEIFDDQFSVERPDGSNFTLKIRSTKLEDSAMYFCAARYNSPLHFGNGTRLTVT.